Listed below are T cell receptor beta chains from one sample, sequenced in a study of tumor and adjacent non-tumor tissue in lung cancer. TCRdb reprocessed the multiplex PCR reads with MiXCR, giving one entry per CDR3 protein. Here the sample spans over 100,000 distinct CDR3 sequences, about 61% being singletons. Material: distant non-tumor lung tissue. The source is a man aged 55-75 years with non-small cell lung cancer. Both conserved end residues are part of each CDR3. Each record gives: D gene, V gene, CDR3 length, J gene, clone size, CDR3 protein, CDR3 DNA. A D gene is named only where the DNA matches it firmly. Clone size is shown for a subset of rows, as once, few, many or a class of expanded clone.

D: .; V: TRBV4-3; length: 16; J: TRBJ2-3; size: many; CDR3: CASSQNKGPHTDTQYF; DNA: TGCGCCAGCAGCCAAAACAAGGGGCCCCACACAGATACGCAGTATTTT
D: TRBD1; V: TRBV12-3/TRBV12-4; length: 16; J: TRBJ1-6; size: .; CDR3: CVSSLRTTGSVSPLHF; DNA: TGTGTCAGCAGTCTACGGACGACAGGGAGTGTCTCACCCCTCCACTTT
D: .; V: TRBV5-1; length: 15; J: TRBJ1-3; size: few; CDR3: CASSLGRGDGNTIYF; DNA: TGCGCCAGCAGCTTAGGCCGGGGCGACGGAAACACCATATATTTT
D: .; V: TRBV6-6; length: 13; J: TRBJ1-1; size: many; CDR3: CASRGGWETEAFF; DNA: TGTGCCAGCAGGGGGGGCTGGGAGACTGAAGCTTTCTTT
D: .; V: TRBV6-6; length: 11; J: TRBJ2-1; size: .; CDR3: CVSSAGGEQFF; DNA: TGTGTCAGCAGTGCCGGGGGTGAGCAGTTCTTT
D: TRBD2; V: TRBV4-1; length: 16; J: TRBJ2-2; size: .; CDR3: CAGSQERGGLTGELFF; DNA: TGTGCCGGCAGCCAAGAGCGGGGGGGGCTTACCGGGGAGCTGTTTTTT
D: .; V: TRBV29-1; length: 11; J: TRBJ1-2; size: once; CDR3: CSVGDGAGYTF; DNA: TGCAGCGTTGGGGATGGGGCAGGTTACACCTTC
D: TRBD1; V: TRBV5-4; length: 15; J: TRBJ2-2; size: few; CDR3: CARSLDRESTGELFF; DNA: TGTGCCAGGAGTTTAGACAGGGAGAGCACCGGGGAGCTGTTTTTT
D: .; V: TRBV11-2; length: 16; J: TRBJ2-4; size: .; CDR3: CASSLELVGVKNIQYF; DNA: TGTGCTAGCAGCTTAGAGCTAGTGGGAGTCAAAAACATTCAGTACTTC
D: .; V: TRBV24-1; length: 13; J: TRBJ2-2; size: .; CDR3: CAISDRRTGELFF; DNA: TGTGCCATCAGTGACCGGAGGACCGGGGAGCTGTTTTTT
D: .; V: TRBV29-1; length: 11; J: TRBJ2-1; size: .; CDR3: CSVPARPGPFF; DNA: TGCAGCGTTCCAGCGCGCCCGGGGCCGTTCTTC
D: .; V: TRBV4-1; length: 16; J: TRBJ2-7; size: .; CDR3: CASSQDPSPPHYKQYF; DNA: TGCGCCAGCAGCCAGGACCCCTCCCCTCCACATTACAAGCAGTACTTC
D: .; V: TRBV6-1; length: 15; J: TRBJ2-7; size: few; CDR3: CASSEEVGPPYKQYF; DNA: TGTGCCAGCAGTGAAGAAGTGGGTCCTCCCTACAAGCAGTACTTC
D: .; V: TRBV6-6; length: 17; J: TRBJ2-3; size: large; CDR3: CASRPYRDTVSTDTQYF; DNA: TGTGCCAGCAGGCCATACCGGGACACGGTGAGCACAGATACGCAGTATTTT
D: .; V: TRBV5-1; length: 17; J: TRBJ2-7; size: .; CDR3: CASSLGGATNYYYEQYF; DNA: TGCGCCAGCAGCTTGGGGGGGGCCACGAACTATTACTACGAGCAGTACTTC
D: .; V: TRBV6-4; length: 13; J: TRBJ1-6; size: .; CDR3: CASSGGQRSPLHF; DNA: TGTGCCAGCAGTGGGGGACAACGATCACCCCTCCACTTT
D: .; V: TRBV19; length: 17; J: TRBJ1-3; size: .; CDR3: CARSNQLLISIGNTIYF; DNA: TGTGCCAGAAGTAATCAGCTCCTTATATCGATTGGAAACACCATATATTTT
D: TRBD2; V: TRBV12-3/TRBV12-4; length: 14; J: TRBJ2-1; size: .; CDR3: CANSLGGTRREQFF; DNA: TGTGCCAACAGTCTAGGGGGGACTAGACGTGAGCAGTTCTTC
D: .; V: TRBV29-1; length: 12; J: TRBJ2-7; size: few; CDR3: CSAGLARNGQYF; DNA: TGCAGCGCCGGATTAGCGAGGAACGGGCAGTACTTC
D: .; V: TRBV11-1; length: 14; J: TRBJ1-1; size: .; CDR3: CASSLGAWDTEAFF; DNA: TGTGCCAGTAGCTTAGGAGCTTGGGACACTGAAGCTTTCTTT
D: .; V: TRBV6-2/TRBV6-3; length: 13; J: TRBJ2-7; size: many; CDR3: CASSRGLLYEQYF; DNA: TGTGCCAGCAGTAGGGGACTTCTATACGAGCAGTACTTC
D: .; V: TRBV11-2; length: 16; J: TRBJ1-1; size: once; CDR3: CASSLLGEGMNTEAFF; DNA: TGTGCCAGCAGCTTACTAGGGGAGGGAATGAACACTGAAGCTTTCTTT
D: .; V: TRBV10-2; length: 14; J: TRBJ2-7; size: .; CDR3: CISSEENNSYEQYF; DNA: TGCATCAGCAGTGAGGAGAATAACTCCTACGAGCAGTACTTC
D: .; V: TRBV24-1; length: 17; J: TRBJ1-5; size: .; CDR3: CATSDFGGGPGNQPQHF; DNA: TGTGCCACCAGTGATTTCGGGGGGGGCCCGGGCAATCAGCCCCAGCATTTT
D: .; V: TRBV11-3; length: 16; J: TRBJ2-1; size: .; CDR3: CASNSYSGARDNEQFF; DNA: TGTGCCAGCAACTCATACTCGGGAGCGAGGGACAATGAGCAGTTTTTC
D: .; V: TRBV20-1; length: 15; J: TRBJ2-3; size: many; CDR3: CSARDWIKSTDTQYF; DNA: TGCAGTGCTAGAGACTGGATTAAGAGCACAGATACGCAGTATTTT
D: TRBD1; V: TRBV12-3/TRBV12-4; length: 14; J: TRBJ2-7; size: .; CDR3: CASSFGTGKGGQCF; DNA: TGTGCCAGCAGTTTTGGGACAGGTAAAGGAGGGCAGTGCTTC
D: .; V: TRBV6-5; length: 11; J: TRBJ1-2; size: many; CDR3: CASKQGHGYTF; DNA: TGTGCCAGCAAACAGGGACATGGCTACACCTTC